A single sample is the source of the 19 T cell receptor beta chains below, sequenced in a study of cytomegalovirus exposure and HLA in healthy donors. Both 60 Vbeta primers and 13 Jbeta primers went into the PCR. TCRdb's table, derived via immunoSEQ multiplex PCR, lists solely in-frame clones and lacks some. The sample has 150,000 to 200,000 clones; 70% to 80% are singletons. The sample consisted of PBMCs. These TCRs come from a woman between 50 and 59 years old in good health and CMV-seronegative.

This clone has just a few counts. The CDR3 nucleotides are TGTGCCAGCAGCTTAGCCATGAACACTGAAGCTTTCTTT. Encoded protein: CASSLAMNTEAFF. This chain joins TRBV7-9 and TRBJ1-1; D is uncertain. The CDR3 runs 13 residues. Trimming pared 0 bases from V and 0 bases from J, leaving 2 bases between. Germline V CDR1 and CDR2: SEHNR, FQNEAQ (reference sequence).

The CDR3: CASKPGTHEAFF. The DNA for the CDR3 is TGTGCCAGTAAGCCGGGGACACATGAAGCTTTCTTT. The chain has TRBV19 and TRBJ1-1; D is possibly TRBD1 (6 bases). Germline CDR1 reads LNHDA; CDR2 reads SQIVND (reference sequence). The CDR3 contains 12 residues. V was shortened by 7 bases and J by 7 bases, with 13 bases between the two germline ends.

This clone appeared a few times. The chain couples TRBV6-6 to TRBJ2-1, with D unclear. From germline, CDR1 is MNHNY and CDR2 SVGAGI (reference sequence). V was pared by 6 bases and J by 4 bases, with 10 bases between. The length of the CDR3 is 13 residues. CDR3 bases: TGTGCCAGCAGACTCGACTCGTACAATGAGCAGTTCTTC. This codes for CASRLDSYNEQFF.

CDR3 region: CSGGWGGEQYF. In DNA, the CDR3 is TGCAGCGGGGGCTGGGGGGGCGAGCAGTACTTC. The rearrangement uses TRBV29-1 and TRBJ2-7; 7 bases align to TRBD2. Germline lookup yields CDR1 SQVTM and CDR2 ANQGSEA. Trimming cost V 7 bases and J 6 bases; bases outside gene matches: 6. The CDR3 loop spans 11 amino acids.

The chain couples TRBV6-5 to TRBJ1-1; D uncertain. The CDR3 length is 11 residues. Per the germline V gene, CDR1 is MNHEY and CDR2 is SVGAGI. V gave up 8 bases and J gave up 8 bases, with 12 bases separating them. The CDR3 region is CASGLLGEAFF. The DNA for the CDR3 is TGTGCCAGCGGACTCTTGGGAGAAGCTTTCTTT.

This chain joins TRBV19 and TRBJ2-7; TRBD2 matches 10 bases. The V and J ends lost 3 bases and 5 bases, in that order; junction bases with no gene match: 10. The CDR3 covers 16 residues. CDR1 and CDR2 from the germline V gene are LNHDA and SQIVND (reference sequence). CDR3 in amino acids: CASSIQLAGGRNEQYF. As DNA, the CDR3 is TGTGCCAGTAGTATCCAATTAGCGGGAGGAAGGAACGAGCAGTACTTC.

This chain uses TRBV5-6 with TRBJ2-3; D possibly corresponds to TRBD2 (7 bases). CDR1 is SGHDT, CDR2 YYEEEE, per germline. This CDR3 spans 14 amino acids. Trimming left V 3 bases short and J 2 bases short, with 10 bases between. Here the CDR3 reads CASSSGGATDTQYF. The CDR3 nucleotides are TGTGCCAGCAGCTCTGGGGGGGCCACAGATACGCAGTATTTT.

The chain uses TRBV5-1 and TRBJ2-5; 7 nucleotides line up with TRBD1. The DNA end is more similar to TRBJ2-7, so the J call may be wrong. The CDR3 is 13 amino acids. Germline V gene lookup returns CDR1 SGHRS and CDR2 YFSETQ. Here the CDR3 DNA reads TGCGCCAGCCGACTAAGACAGGGCTACGAGCAGTACTTC. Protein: CASRLRQGYEQYF.

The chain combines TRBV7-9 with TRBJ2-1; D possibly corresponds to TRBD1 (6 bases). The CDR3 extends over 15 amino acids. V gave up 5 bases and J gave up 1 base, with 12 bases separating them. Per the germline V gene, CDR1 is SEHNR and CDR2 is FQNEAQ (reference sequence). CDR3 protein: CASSPGEGSYNEQFF. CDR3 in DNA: TGTGCCAGCAGCCCAGGGGAAGGATCCTACAATGAGCAGTTCTTC.

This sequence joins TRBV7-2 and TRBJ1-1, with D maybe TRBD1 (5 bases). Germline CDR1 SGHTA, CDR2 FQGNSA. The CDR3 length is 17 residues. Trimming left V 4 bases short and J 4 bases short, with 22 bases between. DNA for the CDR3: TGTGCCAGCAGCTACTCTCCTGGGGGGGGTGGGAGCACTGAAGCTTTCTTT. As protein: CASSYSPGGGGSTEAFF.

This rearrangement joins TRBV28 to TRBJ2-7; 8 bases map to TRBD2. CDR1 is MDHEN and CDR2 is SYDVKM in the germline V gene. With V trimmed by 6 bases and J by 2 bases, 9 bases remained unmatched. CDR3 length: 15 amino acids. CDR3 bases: TGTGCCAGCAGCCGAGCGGGAGTAAAAACCTACGAGCAGTACTTC. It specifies CASSRAGVKTYEQYF.

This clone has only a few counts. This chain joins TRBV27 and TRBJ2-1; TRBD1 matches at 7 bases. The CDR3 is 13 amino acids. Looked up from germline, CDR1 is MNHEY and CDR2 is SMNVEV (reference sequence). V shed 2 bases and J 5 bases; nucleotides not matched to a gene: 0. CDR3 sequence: CASSLDRDNEQFF. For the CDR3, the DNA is TGTGCCAGCAGTTTAGACAGGGACAATGAGCAGTTCTTC.

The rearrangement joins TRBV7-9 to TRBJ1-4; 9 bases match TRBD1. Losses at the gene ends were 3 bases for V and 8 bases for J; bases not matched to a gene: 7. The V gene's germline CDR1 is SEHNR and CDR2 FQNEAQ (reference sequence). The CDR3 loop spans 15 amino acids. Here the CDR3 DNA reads TGTGCCAGCAGCTTTGGGGACAGGGTAGGCGAAAAACTGTTTTTT. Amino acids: CASSFGDRVGEKLFF.

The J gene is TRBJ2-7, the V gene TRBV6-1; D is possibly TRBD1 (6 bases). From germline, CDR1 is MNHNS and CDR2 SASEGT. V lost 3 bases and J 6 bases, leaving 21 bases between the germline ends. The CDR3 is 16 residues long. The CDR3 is CASSEAQRQVRGEQYF. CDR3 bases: TGTGCCAGCAGTGAGGCCCAAAGACAGGTCAGGGGCGAGCAGTACTTC.

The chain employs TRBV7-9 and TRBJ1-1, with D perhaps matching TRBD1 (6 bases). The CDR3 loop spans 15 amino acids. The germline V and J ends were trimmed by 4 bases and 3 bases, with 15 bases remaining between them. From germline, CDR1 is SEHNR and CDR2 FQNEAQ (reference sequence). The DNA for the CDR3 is TGTGCCAGCAGCTCTCCCGGGACACTAGACACTGAAGCTTTCTTT. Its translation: CASSSPGTLDTEAFF. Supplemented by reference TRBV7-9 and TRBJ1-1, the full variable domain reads DTGVSQNPRHKITKRGQNVTFRCDPISEHNRLYWYRQTLGQGPEFLTYFQNEAQLEKSRLLSDRFSAERPKGSFSTLEIQRTEQGDSAMYLCASSSPGTLDTEAFFGQGTRLTVV.

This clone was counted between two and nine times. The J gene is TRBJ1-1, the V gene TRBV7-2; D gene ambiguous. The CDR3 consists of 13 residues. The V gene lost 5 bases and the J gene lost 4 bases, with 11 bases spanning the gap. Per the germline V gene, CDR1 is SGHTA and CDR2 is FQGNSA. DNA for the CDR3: TGTGCCAGCAGCGAGAGGGTGGCCACTGAAGCTTTCTTT. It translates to CASSERVATEAFF. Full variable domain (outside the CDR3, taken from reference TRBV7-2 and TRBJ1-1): GAGVSQSPSNKVTEKGKDVELRCDPISGHTALYWYRQSLGQGLEFLIYFQGNSAPDKSGLPSDRFSAERTGGSVSTLTIQRTQQEDSAVYLCASSERVATEAFFGQGTRLTVV.

CDR3 residues: CAISAQYEQYF. Here the CDR3 DNA reads TGTGCCATCAGTGCACAGTACGAGCAGTACTTC. The gene calls are TRBV10-3 and TRBJ2-7, with no clear D. Germline loops: CDR1 ENHRY, CDR2 SYGVKD. The ends were cut back, 4 bases at V and 4 bases at J, with 5 bases in the middle. The CDR3 runs 11 residues.

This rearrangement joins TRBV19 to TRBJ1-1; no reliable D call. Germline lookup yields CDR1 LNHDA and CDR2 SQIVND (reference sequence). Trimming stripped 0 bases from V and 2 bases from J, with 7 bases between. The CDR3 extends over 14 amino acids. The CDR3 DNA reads TGTGCCAGTAGTATAGAGGGCCTTAACACTGAAGCTTTCTTT. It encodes CASSIEGLNTEAFF.

CDR3 amino acids: CASSRLGGVGNEQFF. Here the CDR3 DNA reads TGTGCCAGCAGCCGACTGGGGGGAGTAGGTAATGAGCAGTTCTTC. The V call is TRBV9, the J call TRBJ2-1; D perhaps matches TRBD2 (6 bases). V was cut by 4 bases and J by 7 bases, with 18 bases left in between. Germline lookup yields CDR1 SGDLS and CDR2 YYNGEE. CDR3 length equals 15 residues.